These 24 T cell receptor beta chains came from one sample sequenced in a study of cytomegalovirus exposure and HLA in healthy donors. Primers: 60 Vbeta forward and 13 Jbeta reverse. Produced via immunoSEQ multiplex PCR; TCRdb's table is partial and in-frame only. The data contain about 110,000 clones, around 83% of them singletons. The sample consisted of PBMCs. The receptors come from a man under 40 in good health and CMV-seropositive.

CDR3 sequence: CATSGVTSSYEQYV. As DNA, the CDR3 is TGTGCCACCAGCGGCGTCACTAGCTCCTACGAGCAGTACGTC. The J gene is TRBJ2-7, the V gene TRBV15, with D perhaps matching TRBD2 (5 bases). Germline CDR1 and CDR2: LNHNV and YYDKDF (reference sequence). Deletions cut 5 bases from V and 0 bases from J, with 11 bases between. This CDR3 is 14 amino acids long.

This sequence joins TRBV29-1 and TRBJ1-1, with TRBD1 matching over 11 bases. CDR3 length equals 14 residues. The germline gives CDR1 SQVTM, CDR2 ANQGSEA. The junction had 6 bases not matched to a gene; V was cut back by 5 bases and J by 4 bases. CDR3 coding DNA: TGCAGCGTTTCTTTCGGGACAGGGGGCACTGAAGCTTTCTTT. Its protein product is CSVSFGTGGTEAFF.

The DNA of the CDR3 is TGTGCCAGCAGCTACCCCGGGGGGGGCCGAAACACTGAAGCTTTCTTT. Protein: CASSYPGGGRNTEAFF. The chain uses TRBV5-4 and TRBJ1-1, with D possibly TRBD1 on 6 matching bases. Trimming removed 3 bases from V and 2 bases from J, with 17 bases in between. Germline V gene sequence: CDR1 SGHNT, CDR2 YYREEE (reference sequence). CDR3 length: 16 residues. The full variable domain, its missing parts supplied by reference TRBV5-4 and TRBJ1-1, is ETGVTQSPTHLIKTRGQQVTLRCSSQSGHNTVSWYQQALGQGPQFIFQYYREEENGRGNFPPRFSGLQFPNYSSELNVNALELDDSALYLCASSYPGGGRNTEAFFGQGTRLTVV.

The chain combines TRBV5-1 with TRBJ2-5; D remains unclear. The germline V gene has CDR1 SGHRS and CDR2 YFSETQ. Trimming shortened V by 0 bases and J by 5 bases, and 8 bases separated the two germline ends. The CDR3 covers 13 residues. DNA for the CDR3: TGCGCCAGCAGCTTGGACAGTCCCGAGACCCAGTACTTC. Its translation: CASSLDSPETQYF.

The gene calls are TRBV30 and TRBJ1-2; 7 positions agree with TRBD1. V lost 1 base and J lost 7; bases outside the gene matches: 3. Germline V CDR1 and CDR2: GTSNPN, SVGIG (reference sequence). CDR3 length equals 12 residues. This CDR3 reads CAWSGQGTGYTF. Written as DNA, the CDR3 is TGTGCCTGGAGTGGACAGGGTACTGGCTACACCTTC. Using reference TRBV30 and TRBJ1-2 for the parts outside the CDR3, the full variable domain is SQTIHQWPATLVQPVGSPLSLECTVEGTSNPNLYWYRQAAGRGLQLLFYSVGIGQISSEVPQNLSASRPQDRQFILSSKKLLLSDSGFYLCAWSGQGTGYTFGSGTRLTVV.

This clone was observed a single time. The chain combines TRBV27 with TRBJ2-3; TRBD2 matches 10 bases. This CDR3 spans 16 amino acids. Per germline, CDR1 MNHEY and CDR2 SMNVEV (reference sequence). V dropped 8 bases and J dropped 3; count of bases not matched to a gene: 11. CDR3 sequence (DNA): TGTGCCAGCGGACGAGCGGGGGGGCTCGGTACAGATACGCAGTATTTT. It yields the protein CASGRAGGLGTDTQYF.

J is TRBJ2-5 and V is TRBV27; 9 bases align to TRBD2. The CDR3 totals 14 residues. Losses at the gene ends were 3 bases for V and 4 bases for J; bases not matched to a gene: 3. Germline V gives CDR1 MNHEY, CDR2 SMNVEV (reference sequence). The DNA of the CDR3 is TGTGCCAGCAGTTTGGGACTAGCACCAGAGACCCAGTACTTC. It is translated as CASSLGLAPETQYF.

J is TRBJ2-3 and V is TRBV7-2, with D unresolved. V lost 6 bases and J 0 bases, leaving 16 bases between the germline ends. The CDR3 has 16 residues. The germline V gene has CDR1 SGHTA and CDR2 FQGNSA. The CDR3, as DNA: TGTGCCAGCAGACTCCGCCGGTTGACTAGCACAGATACGCAGTATTTT. This codes for CASRLRRLTSTDTQYF. The full variable domain, completed using reference TRBV7-2 and TRBJ2-3, is GAGVSQSPSNKVTEKGKDVELRCDPISGHTALYWYRQSLGQGLEFLIYFQGNSAPDKSGLPSDRFSAERTGGSVSTLTIQRTQQEDSAVYLCASRLRRLTSTDTQYFGPGTRLTVL.

The chain recombines TRBV5-4 with TRBJ2-3; 9 nucleotides agree with TRBD2. This CDR3 contains 15 residues. V was pared by 1 base and J by 4 bases, with 4 bases of the junction left unmatched. Germline V gives CDR1 SGHNT, CDR2 YYREEE (reference sequence). The CDR3 sequence is CASSLLAGRSDTQYF. In DNA form, the CDR3 reads TGTGCCAGCAGCTTGCTAGCGGGACGGTCAGATACGCAGTATTTT.

The chain couples TRBV2 to TRBJ2-7; a weak D match, TRBD2 (6 bases). Trimming cost V 5 bases and J 4 bases, with 12 bases left between them. This CDR3 contains 13 residues. In germline, CDR1 is SNHLY, CDR2 FYNNEI. CDR3 DNA: TGTGCCAGCAGTACCTCGGGGACTTACGAGCAGTACTTC. It yields the protein CASSTSGTYEQYF.

The chain is built from TRBV18 and TRBJ2-5; possible D gene TRBD1, 5 bases. Germline CDR1 is KGHSH and CDR2 is LQKENI. The CDR3 extends over 13 amino acids. V gave up 3 bases and J gave up 2 bases, with 7 bases separating them. Here the CDR3 DNA reads TGTGCCAGCTCACCCGACAGACAAGAGACCCAGTACTTC. Its translation: CASSPDRQETQYF.

The chain is built from TRBV19 and TRBJ1-3; D ambiguous. Germline assignment: CDR1 LNHDA and CDR2 SQIVND (reference sequence). The CDR3 runs 14 residues. The V gene lost 3 bases and the J gene lost 3 bases, with 9 bases spanning the gap. This CDR3 reads CASSIGQYGNTIYF. For the CDR3, the DNA is TGTGCCAGTAGTATTGGGCAATATGGAAACACCATATATTTT.

The chain uses TRBV2 and TRBJ1-4; 7 bases fit TRBD1. V shed 7 bases, J shed 7 bases, and the junction held 6 bases outside the gene matches. This CDR3 is 13 amino acids long. Germline V lookup: CDR1 SNHLY, CDR2 FYNNEI. The DNA of the CDR3 is TGTGCCAGCAAGTTCAGGGGGAGTGAAAAACTGTTTTTT. Translated: CASKFRGSEKLFF.

The rearrangement links TRBV5-5 to TRBJ1-4; D possibly corresponds to TRBD1 (6 bases). The V end lost 3 bases, the J end lost 3 bases, and 15 bases lay between the germline ends. CDR3 size: 16 residues. The germline V gene has CDR1 SGHKS and CDR2 YYEKEE (reference sequence). CDR3 DNA: TGTGCCAGCAGCTCGTGGGGGGGGGCGCCTAATGAAAAACTGTTTTTT. Translating gives CASSSWGGAPNEKLFF.

J is TRBJ1-1 and V is TRBV11-1; 9 bases agree with TRBD1. V gave up 6 bases and J gave up 8 bases; unmatched junction bases: 10. The CDR3 covers 14 residues. Germline CDR1 reads SGHAT; CDR2 reads FQDESV (reference sequence). CDR3 nucleotides: TGTGCCAGCAGGTCACCGGGACAGGGCAAGGAAGCTTTCTTT. This gives the protein CASRSPGQGKEAFF.

This rearrangement joins TRBV6-5 to TRBJ1-1; D call uncertain. The ends were cut back, 5 bases at V and 3 bases at J, with 10 bases in the middle. CDR3 length equals 13 residues. Per germline, CDR1 MNHEY and CDR2 SVGAGI. This CDR3 is CASSRLRDTEAFF. The CDR3 DNA reads TGTGCCAGCAGTCGACTACGGGACACTGAAGCTTTCTTT.

This clone was counted a few times. The CDR3 here is CASSDLSRNYGYTF. Here the CDR3 DNA reads TGTGCCAGCAGTGATCTGTCGCGCAACTATGGCTACACCTTC. The chain couples TRBV9 to TRBJ1-2; D ambiguous. V was trimmed by 5 bases and J by 2 bases, leaving 13 bases between them. This CDR3 is built from 14 residues. Germline V lookup: CDR1 SGDLS, CDR2 YYNGEE. Drawing the rest from reference TRBV9 and TRBJ1-2, the complete variable domain is DSGVTQTPKHLITATGQRVTLRCSPRSGDLSVYWYQQSLDQGLQFLIQYYNGEERAKGNILERFSAQQFPDLHSELNLSSLELGDSALYFCASSDLSRNYGYTFGSGTRLTVV.

The chain recombines TRBV6-5 with TRBJ2-1; no reliable D call. The V gene lost 5 bases and the J gene lost 6 bases, with 8 bases spanning the gap. Germline V lookup: CDR1 MNHEY, CDR2 SVGAGI. CDR3 length: 12 residues. The CDR3 loop is CASSARGNEQFF. For the CDR3, the DNA is TGTGCCAGCAGTGCCCGCGGCAATGAGCAGTTCTTC.

The chain has TRBV9 and TRBJ1-3, with TRBD1 matching 9 bases. Germline V CDR1 and CDR2: SGDLS, YYNGEE. The junction had 3 bases not matched to a gene; V was cut back by 0 bases and J by 2 bases. The CDR3 sequence is 16 residues long. The CDR3 protein is CASSVAGQGAGNTIYF. The CDR3 DNA reads as TGTGCCAGCAGCGTAGCGGGACAGGGTGCTGGAAACACCATATATTTT.

This clone occurred once. J is TRBJ2-3 and V is TRBV4-1, with D possibly matching TRBD2 (6 bases). The ends were cut back, 5 bases at V and 5 bases at J, with 8 bases in the middle. CDR1 is MGHRA and CDR2 is YSYEKL in the germline V gene. The CDR3 has 12 amino acids. The CDR3 is CASSGTEDTQYF. DNA of the CDR3: TGCGCCAGCAGCGGGACTGAAGATACGCAGTATTTT.

The chain has TRBV11-2 and TRBJ2-1, with 8 positions matching TRBD2. This CDR3 comprises 17 residues. J lost 4 bases, V lost 6 bases, and 14 bases had no gene match. Looked up from germline, CDR1 is SGHAT and CDR2 is FQNNGV. DNA for the CDR3: TGTGCCAGCAGGACCAGGTCCGGGACTAGGGGATACAATGAGCAGTTCTTC. Protein sequence: CASRTRSGTRGYNEQFF.

V gene TRBV14 combines with J gene TRBJ1-1; D unclear. Germline CDR1 is SGHDN and CDR2 is FVKESK. The CDR3 contains 15 residues. V was shortened by 6 bases and J by 0 bases, with 14 bases between the two germline ends. CDR3 protein: CASSLTWQMNTEAFF. The CDR3 DNA follows: TGTGCCAGCAGTCTGACTTGGCAGATGAACACTGAAGCTTTCTTT. The complete variable domain, with remaining parts taken from reference TRBV14 and TRBJ1-1, reads EAGVTQFPSHSVIEKGQTVTLRCDPISGHDNLYWYRRVMGKEIKFLLHFVKESKQDESGMPNNRFLAERTGGTYSTLKVQPAELEDSGVYFCASSLTWQMNTEAFFGQGTRLTVV.

The chain joins TRBV7-8 to TRBJ1-1; a possible D gene is TRBD1 (6 bases). Trimming pared 4 bases from V and 1 base from J, leaving 19 bases between. CDR3 length: 17 amino acids. CDR1 is SGHVS, CDR2 FQNEAQ, per germline. CDR3 coding DNA: TGTGCCAGCAGCTCTGACGTGAGGGGGATCACGAACACTGAAGCTTTCTTT. This codes for CASSSDVRGITNTEAFF.

In regard to this clone: Compared with germline, one end of the junction differs, possibly owing to a read error. The chain is built from TRBV10-3 and TRBJ1-4, with 7 bases aligning to TRBD1. The CDR3 extends over 14 amino acids. Germline V CDR1 and CDR2: ENHRY, SYGVKD. CDR3 DNA sequence: TGTGCCATCAGTAAGTCTTCAGGGGGAGAAAAACTGTTTTTT. Translated, it gives CAISKSSGGEKLFF.